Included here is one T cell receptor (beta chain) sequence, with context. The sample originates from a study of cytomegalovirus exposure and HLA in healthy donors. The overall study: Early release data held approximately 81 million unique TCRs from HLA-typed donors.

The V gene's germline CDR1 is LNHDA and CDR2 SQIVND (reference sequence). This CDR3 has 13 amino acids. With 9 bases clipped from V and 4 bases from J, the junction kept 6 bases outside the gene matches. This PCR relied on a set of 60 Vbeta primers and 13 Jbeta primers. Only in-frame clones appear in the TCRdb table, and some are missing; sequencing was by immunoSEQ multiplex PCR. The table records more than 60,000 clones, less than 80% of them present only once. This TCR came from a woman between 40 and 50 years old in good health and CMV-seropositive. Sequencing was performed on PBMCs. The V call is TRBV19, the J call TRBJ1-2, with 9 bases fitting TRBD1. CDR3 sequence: CASNRGHGYGYTF. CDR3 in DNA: TGTGCCAGCAACAGGGGGCACGGCTATGGCTACACCTTC.